The TCR beta chain under discussion was sequenced for a study of OX40 agonist ivuxolimab in advanced cancers. Study-wide context: Ivuxolimab was a fully human IgG2 agonistic monoclonal antibody targeting the costimulatory receptor OX40 (CD134). Peripheral TCRbeta sequencing aimed to test whether ivuxolimab altered TCR sequence diversity and caused clonal T-cell expansion. The paper covers the monotherapy dose-escalation part of the phase I ivuxolimab trial, which included N of about 50 patients. Of the 50 to 55 dose-escalation patients, hepatocellular carcinoma was present in approximately 20, melanoma in roughly 15, renal cell carcinoma in 9 and head and neck cancer in 9. Partial responses occurred in three dose-escalation patients: two with cutaneous melanoma and one with hepatocellular carcinoma. Patients were allowed to have had prior anti-PD-1, anti-PD-L1 or anti-CTLA-4 therapy, and approximately 39% of the dose-escalation patients had been treated with checkpoint inhibitors. The dose-escalation cohort was around 84% male with a mean age of about 54 years, ranging from roughly 23 to 79. Intravenous ivuxolimab was administered to patients every 2 weeks at six dose levels: 0.01, 0.1, 0.3, 1.5, 3 and 10 mg/kg.

The research as a whole found: Which antigens the clonally expanded peripheral T cells were specific for was not determined. At doses of 0.1 to 3.0 mg/kg, clonal expansion of both CD4+ and CD8+ blood T cells was observed from baseline to week 6. On average, CD8+ T cells showed more expanded clones than CD4+ T cells after ivuxolimab. Partial responders in the 0.1-3.0 mg/kg groups had among the lowest normalized peripheral clonal expansion, especially among CD8+ T cells. Low levels of normalized T-cell clonal expansion were also seen in some nonresponding patients.

Worth noting for this clone: Its cognate antigen has yet to be identified. Base-call qualities are not available, and no considerably larger clone is one nucleotide away.

The trial excluded patients who had a history of autoimmune disease or who were on systemic immunosuppression. Peripheral blood for TCR sequencing was drawn from every dose cohort at baseline, at cycle 4 day 1 and at cycle 7 day 1. Samples were obtained from an open-label, multicenter, first-in-human phase I dose-escalation trial of ivuxolimab. Adults with locally advanced or metastatic head and neck squamous cell, hepatocellular, melanoma or renal cell carcinoma were enrolled in the trial. Before TCR sequencing, CD4+ and CD8+ T cells were separately sorted from peripheral blood. V was cut back by 4 bases and J by 0 bases, leaving a gap of 4 bases between them. The CDR3, cysteine through phenylalanine, is 13 amino acids long. Only the CDR3 portion is preserved as DNA: 39 bases, with reading frame beginning at the first base. CDR1 and CDR2, looked up from the germline V gene, are MNHNS and SASEGT.

Genomic DNA was extracted from sorted cells for sequencing of the TCRbeta CDR3 region. The immunoSEQ Assay was used to sequence the TCRbeta CDR3 regions. TCRdb provides this immuneACCESS table in a form limited to in-frame rearrangements. Some clones are lacking; in checked studies, under half of them reflect an unresolved V gene, and why the rest are absent is not known. For this sample there are nearly 65,000 clones; about 90% appear just once. 4% to 4.5% of the sample goes to the ten largest clones. The V and J segments used are TRBV6-1 and TRBJ2-1, with the D gene not clear enough to name. The clonotype was recovered from an adult with an advanced solid tumor such as melanoma, head and neck, liver or kidney cancer. Sequences were derived from CD4+ or CD8+ T cells sorted from blood, sampled in a trial of the OX40 agonist ivuxolimab. This receptor has the CDR3 CASSAYSYNEQFF. The DNA sequence is as follows: TGTGCCAGCAGTGCTTACTCCTACAATGAGCAGTTCTTC.